The next 15 T cell receptor beta chains were all read from a single sample in a study of blood T cell repertoires in COVID-19. TCRdb's copy holds only in-frame clones and misses some; the assay was immunoSEQ multiplex PCR. The sample includes approximately 190,000 clones, about 90% of them seen just once. The material sequenced was peripheral blood. The receptors come from a man in his sixties with active or convalescent COVID-19.

The chain recombines TRBV27 with TRBJ2-7, with 12 bases matching TRBD1. CDR1 and CDR2 (germline): MNHEY, SMNVEV (reference sequence). The CDR3 loop spans 16 amino acids. The V gene end was trimmed by 3 bases and the J gene end by 2 bases; junction bases not matched to a gene: 5. Here the CDR3 reads CASSLGGQGATYEQYF. The DNA of the CDR3 is TGTGCCAGCAGTTTGGGGGGACAGGGGGCCACCTACGAGCAGTACTTC.

This sequence joins TRBV18 and TRBJ2-7; TRBD1 agrees at 8 bases. Germline V gene sequence: CDR1 KGHSH, CDR2 LQKENI. The CDR3 has 16 amino acids. V dropped 3 bases and J dropped 3; count of bases not matched to a gene: 10. The DNA of the CDR3 is TGTGCCAGCTCACCGGGGCAGGGGGCGAGTGGCTACGAGCAGTACTTC. It specifies CASSPGQGASGYEQYF.

The chain joins TRBV18 to TRBJ1-2; a possible D gene is TRBD1 (6 bases). The germline gives CDR1 KGHSH, CDR2 LQKENI. V was clipped by 4 bases and J by 4 bases, with 13 bases between them. The CDR3 contains 14 residues. CDR3 DNA sequence: TGTGCCAGCTCACAGATCGACAGGACCTATGGCTACACCTTC. Its translation: CASSQIDRTYGYTF.

V and J are TRBV9 and TRBJ2-5; a weak D match, TRBD2 (5 bases). CDR1 is SGDLS and CDR2 is YYNGEE in the germline V gene. The CDR3 has 15 residues. Trimming stripped 0 bases from V and 9 bases from J, with 18 bases between. CDR3 region: CASSVDGYPTGAQYF. For the CDR3, the DNA is TGTGCCAGCAGCGTAGACGGATACCCCACCGGGGCCCAGTACTTC.

The chain couples TRBV12-3 or TRBV12-4 to TRBJ1-2, with D perhaps matching TRBD1 (5 bases). The CDR3 is made up of 13 amino acids. V was trimmed by 3 bases and J by 3 bases, leaving 8 bases between them. DNA of the CDR3: TGTGCCAGCAGTTTGGGGGGTGACTATGGCTACACCTTC. As protein: CASSLGGDYGYTF.

The chain joins TRBV6-5 to TRBJ1-6; 7 bases are shared with TRBD1. The CDR3 has 15 amino acids. Germline CDR1 is MNHEY and CDR2 is SVGAGI. Germline trimming cut 6 bases from V and 2 bases from J; bases unmatched to any gene: 4. The DNA of the CDR3 is TGTGCCAGCAGCCGGGACAGACCCTATAATTCACCCCTCCACTTT. Its translation is CASSRDRPYNSPLHF.

The J gene is TRBJ1-6, the V gene TRBV5-1; 9 bases map to TRBD1. CDR3 size: 14 residues. V shed 0 bases, J shed 10 bases, and the junction held 2 bases outside the gene matches. Germline CDR1 and CDR2: SGHRS and YFSETQ. CDR3 sequence: CASSLEGQGSPLHF. The CDR3 nucleotides are TGCGCCAGCAGCTTGGAGGGACAGGGCTCACCCCTCCACTTT.

The V call is TRBV6-4, the J call TRBJ2-3; D gene unclear. Germline assignment: CDR1 MRHNA and CDR2 SNTAGT. Trimming shortened V by 0 bases and J by 1 base, and 8 bases separated the two germline ends. The CDR3 totals 15 residues. As DNA, the CDR3 is TGTGCCAGCAGTGACTCTGACTGGGGCACAGATACGCAGTATTTT. Translation: CASSDSDWGTDTQYF.

The rearrangement links TRBV6-5 to TRBJ2-6; D gene uncertain. The V and J ends lost 6 bases and 2 bases respectively, with 5 bases between them. Germline V gives CDR1 MNHEY, CDR2 SVGAGI. The CDR3 extends over 13 amino acids. The CDR3 nucleotides are TGTGCCAGCAGGCGAGCTGGGGCCAACGTCCTGACTTTC. It codes for CASRRAGANVLTF.

The chain is built from TRBV5-1 and TRBJ2-2; D remains ambiguous. CDR1 and CDR2 from the germline V gene are SGHRS and YFSETQ. Trimming pared 1 base from V and 0 bases from J, leaving 10 bases between. This CDR3 is built from 16 residues. CDR3 nucleotide sequence: TGCGCCAGCAGCTTGAATCCGGGTACGAACACCGGGGAGCTGTTTTTT. It yields the protein CASSLNPGTNTGELFF.

This chain uses TRBV30 with TRBJ1-1, with D perhaps TRBD1 (6 bases). Germline V gene sequence: CDR1 GTSNPN, CDR2 SVGIG (reference sequence). The CDR3 is made up of 14 amino acids. The V end lost 0 bases, the J end lost 11 bases, and 19 bases lay between the germline ends. In DNA form, the CDR3 reads TGTGCCTGGAGTGTACCCGGGACACCTTTAGGGGCTTTCTTT. It specifies CAWSVPGTPLGAFF.

About this clone: Different DNA sequences within this sample yield the same CDR3. This sequence joins TRBV12-3 or TRBV12-4 and TRBJ2-7, with D unresolved. Trimming shortened V by 5 bases and J by 3 bases, and 5 bases separated the two germline ends. CDR3 size: 11 residues. The CDR3 spells CASSRGYEQYF. The CDR3, as DNA: TGTGCCAGCAGTCGCGGCTACGAGCAGTACTTC.

This clone was recorded once. V and J are TRBV21-1 and TRBJ2-5; the table's D gene call, TRBD1, was not cross checked with the DNA. TRBV21-1 is tagged as a pseudogene. The CDR3 consists of 18 residues. The CDR3 loop reads CASSPLRFDSRRSETQYF. CDR3 bases: TGTGCCAGCAGCCCGCTAAGATTCGACAGTCGGCGCAGTGAGACCCAGTACTTC.

J is TRBJ2-7 and V is TRBV7-9, with no clear D. CDR1 and CDR2 from the germline V gene are SEHNR and FQNEAQ (reference sequence). V was shortened by 2 bases and J by 2 bases, with 10 bases between the two germline ends. The CDR3 is made up of 14 amino acids. As DNA, the CDR3 is TGTGCCAGCAGCTTAAGAAGCAGGCCCTACGAGCAGTACTTC. This gives the protein CASSLRSRPYEQYF.

J is TRBJ1-2 and V is TRBV12-1; the table's D call, TRBD1, was not checked against the DNA. TRBV12-1 is a known pseudogene. This CDR3 region has 14 residues. CDR3 residues: CASSFMGRAYGYTF. CDR3 coding DNA: TGTGCCAGCAGCTTTATGGGCAGGGCCTATGGCTACACCTTC.